These 25 T cell receptor beta chains originate from one sample sequenced in a study of CD8 T cell repertoires and HIV-1 epitope variants. These receptors' targets are unknown. Some clones are missing from TCRdb's copy, which holds only in-frame ones; the method was immunoSEQ multiplex PCR. The sample records 5,000 to 6,500 clones, less than 75% being singletons. The specimen sequenced was cultured CD8+ T cells derived from PBMCs. The receptor set was obtained from a male donor with HIV.

This clone appeared once. This chain joins TRBV7-9 and TRBJ2-3; 7 bases fit TRBD1. V gave up 4 bases and J gave up 4 bases; unmatched junction bases: 11. Germline loops: CDR1 SEHNR, CDR2 FQNEAQ (reference sequence). The CDR3 spans 16 residues. CDR3 sequence: CASSSLTGEHPDTQYF. CDR3 sequence (DNA): TGTGCCAGCAGCTCGCTAACAGGGGAACATCCAGATACGCAGTATTTT. The full variable domain, its missing parts supplied by reference TRBV7-9 and TRBJ2-3, is DTGVSQNPRHKITKRGQNVTFRCDPISEHNRLYWYRQTLGQGPEFLTYFQNEAQLEKSRLLSDRFSAERPKGSFSTLEIQRTEQGDSAMYLCASSSLTGEHPDTQYFGPGTRLTVL.

This sequence joins TRBV6-5 and TRBJ2-7; 9 bases map to TRBD2. CDR1 is MNHEY and CDR2 is SVGAGI in the germline V gene. V gave up 4 bases and J gave up 4 bases; unmatched junction bases: 8. The CDR3 has 15 amino acids. The CDR3 protein is CASSSLTSGEYEQYF. The CDR3 DNA reads as TGTGCCAGCAGTTCTTTGACTAGCGGTGAATACGAGCAGTACTTC.

The rearrangement uses TRBV13 and TRBJ2-7, with TRBD1 identical over 12 bases. V gave up 3 bases and J gave up 7 bases; unmatched junction bases: 4. The CDR3 spans 14 residues. Germline V gene lookup returns CDR1 PRHDT and CDR2 FYEKMQ (reference sequence). The CDR3 reads CASSLGQGAREQYF. As DNA, the CDR3 is TGTGCCAGCAGCTTGGGACAGGGGGCAAGGGAGCAGTACTTC.

V is TRBV6-1 and J is TRBJ1-2, with 7 bases identical to TRBD1. V shed 6 bases, J shed 0 bases, and the junction held 7 bases outside the gene matches. CDR1 MNHNS and CDR2 SASEGT come from the germline V gene. This CDR3 region has 15 residues. The CDR3 nucleotides read TGTGCCAGCAGATTTTTAGGGACAGCTAACTATGGCTACACCTTC. Translating it yields CASRFLGTANYGYTF.

The table lists this clone with a count of one. The V gene is TRBV29-1, the J gene TRBJ1-5, with D unclear. V was shortened by 4 bases and J by 5 bases, with 18 bases between the two germline ends. From germline, CDR1 is SQVTM and CDR2 ANQGSEA. The CDR3 has 15 amino acids. In DNA form, the CDR3 reads TGCAGCGTTGTGGGTCGGGCCGGGTCCGATCAGCCCCAGCATTTT. This sequence encodes CSVVGRAGSDQPQHF.

The chain has TRBV6-5 and TRBJ1-1; unclear D gene. This CDR3 comprises 12 residues. With 0 bases removed from V and 2 bases from J, the gap between germline ends came to 1 base. Germline CDR1 reads MNHEY; CDR2 reads SVGAGI. The CDR3, as DNA: TGTGCCAGCAGTTACTCCAACACTGAAGCTTTCTTT. Translating it yields CASSYSNTEAFF.

The CDR3 here is CASSQESVAGGPNNEQFF. DNA for the CDR3: TGTGCCAGCAGCCAAGAGTCGGTAGCGGGGGGGCCAAACAATGAGCAGTTCTTC. The rearrangement links TRBV4-2 to TRBJ2-1; TRBD2 agrees at 11 bases. CDR3 length: 18 residues. Unmatched junction bases numbered 9, after V lost 0 bases and J lost 5 bases. The germline gives CDR1 LGHNA, CDR2 YNFKEQ.

This clone occurred a few times. The chain couples TRBV18 to TRBJ2-7; 7 nucleotides align to TRBD1. The CDR3 is made up of 15 amino acids. The V gene's germline CDR1 is KGHSH and CDR2 LQKENI. The V gene end was trimmed by 4 bases and the J gene end by 3 bases; junction bases not matched to a gene: 9. This CDR3 is CASSRQGIPYYEQYF. In DNA form, the CDR3 reads TGTGCCAGCTCACGACAGGGAATCCCCTACTACGAGCAGTACTTC.

V and J are TRBV5-1 and TRBJ2-3; TRBD2 is a possible D gene (6 bases). From germline, CDR1 is SGHRS and CDR2 YFSETQ. There are 14 residues in the CDR3. Trimming stripped 4 bases from V and 0 bases from J, with 9 bases between. Written as DNA, the CDR3 is TGCGCCAGCAGCCCCGGGACTAGCACAGATACGCAGTATTTT. This sequence encodes CASSPGTSTDTQYF.

This chain connects TRBV7-6 to TRBJ1-2; TRBD1 matches 8 bases. CDR1 and CDR2 from the germline V gene are SGHVS and FNYEAQ. The ends lost 5 bases at V and 3 bases at J; junction bases unmatched: 8. CDR3 length: 15 amino acids. In nucleotides, the CDR3 is TGTGCCAGCAGCGTAGGGACAGGTGCTGACTATGGCTACACCTTC. Translation gives CASSVGTGADYGYTF.

The rearrangement links TRBV6-1 to TRBJ2-1; 11 bases map to TRBD2. The CDR3 totals 15 residues. Unmatched junction bases numbered 3, after V lost 4 bases and J lost 4 bases. The germline V gene encodes CDR1 MNHNS and CDR2 SASEGT. DNA of the CDR3: TGTGCCAGCAGTGCGCTAGCGGGGGGTTACAATGAGCAGTTCTTC. Translation gives CASSALAGGYNEQFF.

The CDR3 here is CASSLEGSSYNEQFF. CDR3 in DNA: TGTGCCAGCAGCTTAGAGGGGAGCTCCTACAATGAGCAGTTCTTC. The chain uses TRBV7-9 and TRBJ2-1; the D gene could be TRBD1 or TRBD2 (5 bases each). From germline, CDR1 is SEHNR and CDR2 FQNEAQ (reference sequence). This CDR3 has 15 amino acids. The ends were cut back, 1 base at V and 0 bases at J, with 7 bases in the middle.

This clone has only a few counts. The CDR3 region is CASSLTSSFPNEQFF. The CDR3 DNA sequence: TGCGCCAGCAGCTTAACTAGCTCCTTCCCCAATGAGCAGTTCTTC. J is TRBJ2-1 and V is TRBV5-1, with D possibly being TRBD2 (6 bases). The CDR3 has 15 residues. The V end was cut by 2 bases, the J end by 6 bases, with 15 bases between. Per germline, CDR1 SGHRS and CDR2 YFSETQ.

About this clone itself: The junction does not match germline at one end; this may be a read error. This chain uses TRBV7-9 with TRBJ1-1; D gene unclear. This CDR3 has 12 amino acids. CDR1 is SEHNR and CDR2 is FQNEAQ in the germline V gene (reference sequence). The chain's CDR3 is CASSLVNTEAFF. The CDR3 DNA is TGTGCCAGCAGCTTAGTCAACACAGAAGCTTTCTTT.

The chain links TRBV25-1 to TRBJ1-4; TRBD1 matches 9 bases. Germline CDR1 and CDR2: MGHDK and SYGVNS. V was clipped by 4 bases and J by 8 bases; unmatched bases: 5. CDR3 size: 14 residues. CDR3 bases: TGTGCCAGCAGTGTACAGGGGGCTGGAGAAAAACTGTTTTTT. Translation: CASSVQGAGEKLFF.

The chain carries TRBV5-1 and TRBJ2-7; a weak D match, TRBD1 (6 bases). The germline CDR1 and CDR2 sequences are SGHRS and YFSETQ. Trimming took 5 bases from V and 2 from J, leaving 17 bases between them. This CDR3 is 15 amino acids long. The CDR3, as DNA: TGCGCCAGCAGTTCTACGACAGGAATACCCTACGAGCAGTACTTC. It yields the protein CASSSTTGIPYEQYF.

The table lists this clone with a count of one. The V gene is TRBV6-5, the J gene TRBJ2-2, with D hard to call. Germline V lookup: CDR1 MNHEY, CDR2 SVGAGI. The germline V and J ends were trimmed by 2 bases and 6 bases, with 4 bases remaining between them. The CDR3 spans 12 residues. The CDR3 protein is CASSYIAGELFF. For the CDR3, the DNA is TGTGCCAGCAGTTACATTGCCGGGGAGCTGTTTTTT.

The rearrangement links TRBV28 to TRBJ1-1; D uncertain. V was shortened by 2 bases and J by 5 bases, with 9 bases between the two germline ends. The CDR3 runs 13 residues. Germline V gene sequence: CDR1 MDHEN, CDR2 SYDVKM. CDR3 loop: CASSLDRRTEAFF. DNA for the CDR3: TGTGCCAGCAGTTTAGACCGGAGGACTGAAGCTTTCTTT.

DNA for the CDR3: TGCGCCAGCAGCTTGGGGGACGGCCCCTACGAGCAGTACTTC. It translates to CASSLGDGPYEQYF. The chain employs TRBV5-1 and TRBJ2-7; TRBD1 or TRBD2 may be the D gene (5 bases each). With 0 bases removed from V and 2 bases from J, the gap between germline ends came to 9 bases. Germline values: CDR1 SGHRS, CDR2 YFSETQ. This CDR3 has 14 residues.

J is TRBJ2-7 and V is TRBV7-8; D unclear. This CDR3 has 12 residues. Germline-derived CDR1 and CDR2 are SGHVS and FQNEAQ. Trimming shortened V by 5 bases and J by 3 bases, and 8 bases separated the two germline ends. This chain's CDR3 is CASSSIDYEQYF. The DNA for the CDR3 is TGTGCCAGCAGCAGTATAGACTACGAGCAGTACTTC.

The rearrangement joins TRBV6-5 to TRBJ2-1, with no clear D. The CDR3 runs to 12 residues. Trimming pared 7 bases from V and 6 bases from J, leaving 10 bases between. Germline CDR1 reads MNHEY; CDR2 reads SVGAGI. The CDR3 reads CASITESNEQFF. In nucleotides, the CDR3 is TGTGCCAGCATTACAGAAAGCAATGAGCAGTTCTTC.

V usage is TRBV7-9 and J usage is TRBJ2-1; D ambiguous. Trimming removed 6 bases from V and 5 bases from J, with 11 bases in between. The V gene's germline CDR1 is SEHNR and CDR2 FQNEAQ (reference sequence). The CDR3 sequence is 13 residues long. The CDR3 sequence is CASSPYQNNEQFF. The CDR3 coding sequence is TGTGCCAGCAGTCCCTATCAGAACAATGAGCAGTTCTTC.

The J gene is TRBJ1-4, the V gene TRBV27; a weak D match, TRBD1 (5 bases). The CDR3 loop spans 16 amino acids. V dropped 2 bases and J dropped 7 bases, with 17 bases sitting between them. Germline values: CDR1 MNHEY, CDR2 SMNVEV (reference sequence). The CDR3 DNA reads TGTGCCAGCAGTTTAAACAGGTTCCCCCGAGGTGAAAAACTGTTTTTT. It translates to CASSLNRFPRGEKLFF.

The V and J genes are TRBV5-6 and TRBJ2-2; TRBD1 is a possible D gene (6 bases). Germline loops: CDR1 SGHDT, CDR2 YYEEEE. V was pared by 3 bases and J by 6 bases, with 18 bases between. The CDR3 has 16 residues. The CDR3 coding sequence is TGTGCCAGCAGCTCTGGGCAGGGGATCTTTCCCGGGGAGCTGTTTTTT. This codes for CASSSGQGIFPGELFF.

This clone was picked up one time. V and J are TRBV25-1 and TRBJ1-2, with 7 bases identical to TRBD1. Germline values: CDR1 MGHDK, CDR2 SYGVNS. The V and J ends lost 4 bases and 3 bases, in that order; junction bases with no gene match: 8. The CDR3 loop spans 15 amino acids. The CDR3 spells CASSGPTGVDYGYTF. The CDR3 region has the DNA TGTGCCAGCAGTGGACCTACAGGGGTGGACTATGGCTACACCTTC.